The following is a T cell receptor beta chain sequence with its context. Using immunoSEQ multiplex PCR, the repertoire was profiled, and TCRdb retains in-frame clones only, with some absent. The data contain 84,000 or so clones, approximately 85% of them singletons. These data belong to a study of T cell responses to AZD1222 COVID-19 vaccine. There are 13 residues in the CDR3. Deletions cut 0 bases from V and 9 bases from J, with 13 bases between. Germline V gene sequence: CDR1 SGHRS, CDR2 YFSETQ. This sequence originates from an adult in good health. The chain is built from TRBV5-1 and TRBJ2-7, with D possibly matching TRBD1 (5 bases). The sequenced sample was peripheral blood, obtained on day 0 of MenACWY control vaccination. CDR3 bases: TGCGCCAGCAGCTTGGAATCAGGGCTGGTGCAGTACTTC. Encoded protein: CASSLESGLVQYF.